These 19 T cell receptor beta chains came from one sample sequenced in a study of blood T cell repertoires in COVID-19. Repertoires were generated with immunoSEQ multiplex PCR, while TCRdb's copy carries only in-frame clones and drops some. Counted here are about 180,000 clones, about nine tenths occurring once; the ten biggest clones make up 3.5% to 5%. Material: peripheral blood. These receptors came from a woman aged 25 to 39 with acute or convalescent COVID-19.

The CDR3 reads CASSLTGGSNQPQHF. The CDR3 DNA reads TGTGCCAGCAGCTTGACAGGGGGAAGCAATCAGCCCCAGCATTTT. The chain recombines TRBV5-5 with TRBJ1-5; 8 nucleotides match TRBD1. The V gene end was trimmed by 1 base and the J gene end by 1 base; junction bases not matched to a gene: 1. The CDR3 covers 15 residues. Germline V gives CDR1 SGHKS, CDR2 YYEKEE (reference sequence). The full variable domain, completed using reference TRBV5-5 and TRBJ1-5, is DAGVTQSPTHLIKTRGQQVTLRCSPISGHKSVSWYQQVLGQGPQFIFQYYEKEERGRGNFPDRFSARQFPNYSSELNVNALLLGDSALYLCASSLTGGSNQPQHFGDGTRLSIL.

The chain links TRBV19 to TRBJ2-6; D remains ambiguous. This CDR3 has 14 amino acids. The V gene lost 4 bases and the J gene lost 2 bases, with 6 bases spanning the gap. Germline V gene sequence: CDR1 LNHDA, CDR2 SQIVND (reference sequence). The CDR3 is CASSKLPGANVLTF. The CDR3 DNA reads as TGTGCCAGTAGTAAGCTCCCTGGGGCCAACGTCCTGACTTTC.

The chain couples TRBV6-1 to TRBJ1-2, with D hard to call. The V gene's germline CDR1 is MNHNS and CDR2 SASEGT. The CDR3 spans 14 residues. V was clipped by 3 bases and J by 10 bases, with 18 bases between them. The CDR3, as DNA: TGTGCCAGCAGTGAGGTGGGAGGGCGAGCAGCCTACACCTTC. This codes for CASSEVGGRAAYTF.

The CDR3 sequence is CASSLLAGVEETQYF. The CDR3 nucleotides read TGCGCCAGCAGCTTATTAGCGGGAGTGGAAGAGACCCAGTACTTC. V usage is TRBV5-1 and J usage is TRBJ2-5; 9 nucleotides match TRBD2. The junction had 5 bases not matched to a gene; V was cut back by 2 bases and J by 3 bases. CDR1 SGHRS and CDR2 YFSETQ come from the germline V gene. The CDR3 runs to 15 residues.

This chain links TRBV30 with TRBJ2-7; 7 nucleotides match TRBD1. This CDR3 spans 14 amino acids. CDR1 and CDR2 (germline): GTSNPN, SVGIG (reference sequence). The V gene end was trimmed by 0 bases and the J gene end by 1 base; junction bases not matched to a gene: 3. The CDR3 coding sequence is TGTGCCTGGAGTGTTTGGGACAGATCCTACGAGCAGTACTTC. It codes for CAWSVWDRSYEQYF.

The chain combines TRBV7-8 with TRBJ2-1, with D possibly being TRBD1 (6 bases). The germline gives CDR1 SGHVS, CDR2 FQNEAQ. The CDR3 is made up of 14 amino acids. With 4 bases removed from V and 4 bases from J, the gap between germline ends came to 11 bases. For the CDR3, the DNA is TGTGCCAGCAGCTCCCTAGGGGGATACAATGAGCAGTTCTTC. Translation: CASSSLGGYNEQFF.

V is TRBV6-5 and J is TRBJ2-2, with D possibly TRBD2 on 6 matching bases. The germline gives CDR1 MNHEY, CDR2 SVGAGI. The CDR3 extends over 14 amino acids. V lost 8 bases and J lost 4, with 14 bases in between. The CDR3 protein is CASAGYPATGELFF. CDR3 nucleotide sequence: TGTGCCAGCGCGGGGTACCCGGCCACCGGGGAGCTGTTTTTT.

The chain carries TRBV5-1 and TRBJ1-1; 9 nucleotides line up with TRBD1. The CDR3 length is 14 residues. The J segment lost 0 bases and the V segment lost 5 bases, leaving 2 bases of the junction unmatched. Germline V gene lookup returns CDR1 SGHRS and CDR2 YFSETQ. The CDR3 DNA reads as TGCGCCAGCAGTACAGGGGGCTTGAACACTGAAGCTTTCTTT. Encoded protein: CASSTGGLNTEAFF. The whole variable domain, filled in from reference TRBV5-1 and TRBJ1-1, reads KAGVTQTPRYLIKTRGQQVTLSCSPISGHRSVSWYQQTPGQGLQFLFEYFSETQRNKGNFPGRFSGRQFSNSRSEMNVSTLELGDSALYLCASSTGGLNTEAFFGQGTRLTVV.

This chain links TRBV6-6 with TRBJ2-4, with a weak D call TRBD2 (5 bases). The V and J ends lost 2 bases and 7 bases respectively, with 12 bases between them. The CDR3 covers 14 residues. The germline gives CDR1 MNHNY, CDR2 SVGAGI (reference sequence). CDR3 sequence reads: CASSYEGRDNIQYF. The CDR3, as DNA: TGTGCCAGCAGTTACGAGGGTAGGGATAACATTCAGTACTTC.

V and J are TRBV7-8 and TRBJ2-7; 7 nucleotides agree with TRBD2. The CDR3 sequence is 13 residues long. Per the germline V gene, CDR1 is SGHVS and CDR2 is FQNEAQ. The ends lost 5 bases at V and 4 bases at J; junction bases unmatched: 5. The CDR3 DNA follows: TGTGCCAGCAGCCGACTAGCTGGGTACGAGCAGTACTTC. Its protein is CASSRLAGYEQYF.

This sequence joins TRBV19 and TRBJ2-7; 7 bases map to TRBD1. Unmatched junction bases numbered 17, after V lost 5 bases and J lost 4 bases. The germline V gene has CDR1 LNHDA and CDR2 SQIVND (reference sequence). The CDR3 extends over 17 amino acids. CDR3 residues: CASSAWTGEEMEYEQYF. As DNA, the CDR3 is TGTGCCAGTAGTGCTTGGACAGGCGAAGAGATGGAGTACGAGCAGTACTTC.

Here the CDR3 DNA reads TGCGCCAGCAGCGAACAGGGTTCCACTGAAGCTTTCTTT. Its protein product is CASSEQGSTEAFF. V and J are TRBV5-1 and TRBJ1-1; D may be TRBD1 (6 bases). V was trimmed by 4 bases and J by 4 bases, leaving 11 bases between them. The germline V gene has CDR1 SGHRS and CDR2 YFSETQ. The CDR3 consists of 13 residues.

The chain uses TRBV28 and TRBJ2-7, with D perhaps TRBD1 (5 bases). The length of the CDR3 is 12 residues. Germline V lookup: CDR1 MDHEN, CDR2 SYDVKM. Trimming left V 5 bases short and J 5 bases short, with 10 bases between. The CDR3 sequence: CASSPGWDEQYF. DNA for the CDR3: TGTGCCAGCAGTCCAGGGTGGGACGAGCAGTACTTC.

The chain recombines TRBV28 with TRBJ1-3, with TRBD1 matching 9 bases. CDR3 length: 14 residues. CDR1 is MDHEN and CDR2 is SYDVKM in the germline V gene. Trimming removed 6 bases from V and 7 bases from J; junction bases left unmatched: 7. The CDR3 region is CASSWDRAMNTIYF. For the CDR3, the DNA is TGTGCCAGCAGCTGGGACAGGGCCATGAACACCATATATTTT.

J is TRBJ2-5 and V is TRBV28; perhaps TRBD2 as D (5 bases). The CDR3 has 11 amino acids. The germline V gene has CDR1 MDHEN and CDR2 SYDVKM. With 6 bases removed from V and 13 bases from J, the gap between germline ends came to 15 bases. CDR3 sequence (DNA): TGTGCCAGCAGCCTACCGGGGTACAGGTACTTC. Protein sequence: CASSLPGYRYF. Using reference TRBV28 and TRBJ2-5 for the parts outside the CDR3, the full variable domain is DVKVTQSSRYLVKRTGEKVFLECVQDMDHENMFWYRQDPGLGLRLIYFSYDVKMKEKGDIPEGYSVSREKKERFSLILESASTNQTSMYLCASSLPGYRYFGPGTRLLVL.

The table lists this clone with a count of one. V usage is TRBV5-1 and J usage is TRBJ2-5, with TRBD2 identical over 10 bases. The V segment lost 4 bases and the J segment 5 bases; nucleotides outside the gene matches: 11. The CDR3 is 16 amino acids. Germline assignment: CDR1 SGHRS and CDR2 YFSETQ. Written as DNA, the CDR3 is TGCGCCAGCAGCCTACTCTCTAGCGGGAGAGGGGAGACCCAGTACTTC. Its translation is CASSLLSSGRGETQYF.

V and J are TRBV21-1 and TRBJ2-3; TRBD2, the D gene given by the table, was not confirmed from the DNA. TRBV21-1 is a listed pseudogene. This CDR3 has 14 amino acids. The CDR3 here is CASSKMKEADTQYF. DNA of the CDR3: TGTGCCAGCAGCAAAATGAAAGAGGCAGATACGCAGTATTTT.

The chain employs TRBV30 and TRBJ1-2; tentatively, D is TRBD1 (6 bases). CDR3 size: 15 residues. The germline V gene has CDR1 GTSNPN and CDR2 SVGIG (reference sequence). Deletions cut 4 bases from V and 4 bases from J, with 19 bases between. The CDR3 nucleotides are TGTGCCTGGATCGCCCCGGGGGGGCTGGCCTATGGCTACACCTTC. Translation gives CAWIAPGGLAYGYTF.

The V call is TRBV11-2, the J call TRBJ1-1; D perhaps matches TRBD1 (6 bases). V was clipped by 5 bases and J by 4 bases, with 23 bases between them. The V gene's germline CDR1 is SGHAT and CDR2 FQNNGV. The CDR3 is 17 residues long. The DNA of the CDR3 is TGTGCCAGCAGCCCGAGACGGGGGGGGCTTATGGGCACTGAAGCTTTCTTT. It translates to CASSPRRGGLMGTEAFF.